The rows below give T cell receptor beta chains drawn from one sample of a study of shared T cell receptors in the human thymus. Repertoires were generated with immunoSEQ multiplex PCR, while TCRdb's copy carries only in-frame clones and drops some. In the table there are about 660,000 clones, around nine tenths of which are singletons. This same sample was also taken into another study, of human thymus T cells.

Sequences were obtained from thymocytes. These receptors were collected from a boy less than two years old with a congenital heart defect. The CDR3 runs from the conserved cysteine through the conserved F or W. The order of the fields is J gene, V gene, CDR3 protein.

>TRBJ2-5|TRBV6-4
CASSDTGTPETQYF
>TRBJ2-3|TRBV5-6
CASSSGGEGVSADTQYF
>TRBJ2-1|TRBV5-1
CASSYGAGLIHEQFF
>TRBJ2-7|TRBV28
CASSPGKGLAYVHEQYF
>TRBJ2-3|TRBV4-3
CASSPRRRATDTQYF
>TRBJ2-1|TRBV18
CASSPTQGSYNEQFF
>TRBJ1-3|TRBV30
CAWSVHRSSGNTIYF
>TRBJ2-7|TRBV7-2
CASSLETRTYEQYF
>TRBJ2-7|TRBV11-2
CASSFQGLPNEQYF
>TRBJ2-3|TRBV15
CATSTMDRVTSTDTQYF
>TRBJ2-1|TRBV7-7
CASSLTRFPGENEQFF
>TRBJ1-3|TRBV7-9
CASSLKLREQLSGNTIYF
>TRBJ2-1|TRBV7-2
CASSLDGTPGVNEQFF